This T cell receptor beta chain was profiled in a study of cytomegalovirus exposure and HLA in healthy donors. Study-level background: Among the approximately 400 genotyped donors, more than 70% were placed in the Caucasian-associated ancestry cluster.

The CDR3 loop spans 15 amino acids. Germline assignment: CDR1 LGHNA and CDR2 YSLEER. Trimming shortened V by 1 base and J by 3 bases, and 12 bases separated the two germline ends. Regarding this clone: Its target is not known.

Study-wide points: Available immune exposure information was restricted to CMV serostatus only. Most subjects had HLA-A and HLA-B alleles reportedly predicted accurately by TCR beta sequences.

PCR amplification relied on 60 Vbeta primers (plus 13 Jbeta primers). Profiled with immunoSEQ multiplex PCR; TCRdb holds only in-frame clones, not every one. The table includes under 200,000 clones, more than 60% detected once. Healthy donors of bone marrow made up the group. The sequenced sample consisted of PBMCs. V is TRBV4-3 and J is TRBJ1-1, with a possible D match to TRBD1 (6 bases). This clonotype was sampled from a woman between 50 and 59 years old in good health and CMV-seropositive. CDR3 region: CASSQGRGGDTEAFF. The CDR3, as DNA: TGCGCCAGCAGCCAAGGGAGGGGGGGGGACACTGAAGCTTTCTTT.